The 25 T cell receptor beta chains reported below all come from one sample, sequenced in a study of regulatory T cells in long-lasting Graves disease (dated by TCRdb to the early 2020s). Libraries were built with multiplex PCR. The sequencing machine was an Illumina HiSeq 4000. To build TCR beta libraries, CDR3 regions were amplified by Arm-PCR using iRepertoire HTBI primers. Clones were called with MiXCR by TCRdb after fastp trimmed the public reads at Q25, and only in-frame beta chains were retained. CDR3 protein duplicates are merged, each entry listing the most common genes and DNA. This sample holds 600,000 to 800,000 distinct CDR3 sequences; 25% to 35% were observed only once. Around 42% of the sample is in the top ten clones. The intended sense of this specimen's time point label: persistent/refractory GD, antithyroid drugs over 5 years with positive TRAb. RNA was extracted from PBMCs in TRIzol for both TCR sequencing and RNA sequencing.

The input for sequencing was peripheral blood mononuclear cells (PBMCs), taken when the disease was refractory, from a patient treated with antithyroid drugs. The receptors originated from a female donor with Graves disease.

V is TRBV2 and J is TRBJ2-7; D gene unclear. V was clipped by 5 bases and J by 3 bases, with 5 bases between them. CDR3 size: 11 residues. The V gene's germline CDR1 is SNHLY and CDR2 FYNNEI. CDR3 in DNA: TGTGCCAGCAGTAATATCTACGAGCAGTACTTC. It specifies CASSNIYEQYF.

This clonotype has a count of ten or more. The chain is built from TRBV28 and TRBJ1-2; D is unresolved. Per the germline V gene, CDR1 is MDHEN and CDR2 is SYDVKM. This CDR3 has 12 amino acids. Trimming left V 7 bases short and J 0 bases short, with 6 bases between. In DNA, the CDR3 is TGTGCCAGCACCCTAGCTAACTATGGCTACACCTTC. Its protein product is CASTLANYGYTF.

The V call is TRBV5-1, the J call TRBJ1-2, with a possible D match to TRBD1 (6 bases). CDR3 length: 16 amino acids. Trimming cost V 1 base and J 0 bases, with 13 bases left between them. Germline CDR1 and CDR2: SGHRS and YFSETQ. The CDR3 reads CASSLIFTGTNYGYTF. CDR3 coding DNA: TGCGCCAGCAGCTTGATTTTCACAGGGACTAACTATGGCTACACCTTC.

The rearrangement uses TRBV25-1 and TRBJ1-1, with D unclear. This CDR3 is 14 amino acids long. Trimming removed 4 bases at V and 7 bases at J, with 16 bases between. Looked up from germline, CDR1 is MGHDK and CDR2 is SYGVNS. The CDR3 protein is CASSGLLSNNEAFF. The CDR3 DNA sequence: TGTGCCAGCAGTGGGCTCCTCTCAAATAATGAAGCTTTCTTT.

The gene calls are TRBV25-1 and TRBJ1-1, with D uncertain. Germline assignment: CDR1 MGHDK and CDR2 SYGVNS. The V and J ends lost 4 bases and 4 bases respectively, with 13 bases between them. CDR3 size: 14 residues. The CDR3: CASSVDAASTEAFF. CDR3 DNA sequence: TGTGCCAGCAGTGTGGACGCAGCAAGCACTGAAGCTTTCTTT.

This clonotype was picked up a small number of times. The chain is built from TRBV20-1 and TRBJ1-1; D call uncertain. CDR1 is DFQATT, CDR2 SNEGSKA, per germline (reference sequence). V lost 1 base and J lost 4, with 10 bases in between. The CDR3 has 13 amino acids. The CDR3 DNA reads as TGCAGTGCTAGAGCTCATAGGGCCACTGAAGCTTTCTTT. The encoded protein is CSARAHRATEAFF.

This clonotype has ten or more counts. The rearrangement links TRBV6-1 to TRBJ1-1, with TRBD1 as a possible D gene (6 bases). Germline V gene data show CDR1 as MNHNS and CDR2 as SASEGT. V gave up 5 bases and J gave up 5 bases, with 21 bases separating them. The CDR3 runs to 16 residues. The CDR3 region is CASSLDMGGFGTEAFF. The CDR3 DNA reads TGTGCCAGCAGTCTCGATATGGGGGGCTTCGGGACTGAAGCTTTCTTT.

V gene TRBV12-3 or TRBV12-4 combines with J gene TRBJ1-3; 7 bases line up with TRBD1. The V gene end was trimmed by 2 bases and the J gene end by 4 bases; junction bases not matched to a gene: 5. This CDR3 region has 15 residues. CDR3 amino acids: CASSLNTGVGNTIYF. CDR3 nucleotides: TGTGCCAGCAGTTTAAACACAGGGGTAGGAAACACCATATATTTT.

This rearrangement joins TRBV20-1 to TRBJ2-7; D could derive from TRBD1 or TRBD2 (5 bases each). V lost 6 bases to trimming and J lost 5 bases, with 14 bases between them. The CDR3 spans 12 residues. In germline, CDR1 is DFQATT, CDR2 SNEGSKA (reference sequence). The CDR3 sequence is CSATPRDHEQYF. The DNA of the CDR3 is TGCAGTGCAACGCCCAGGGACCACGAGCAGTACTTC.

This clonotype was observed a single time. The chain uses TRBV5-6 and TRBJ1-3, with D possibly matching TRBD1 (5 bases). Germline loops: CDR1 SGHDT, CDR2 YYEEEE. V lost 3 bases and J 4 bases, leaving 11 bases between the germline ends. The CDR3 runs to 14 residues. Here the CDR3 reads CASSYGTVGNTIYF. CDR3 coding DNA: TGTGCCAGCAGCTACGGGACGGTCGGAAACACCATATATTTT.

CDR3 sequence reads: CASRNSQGNKPQHF. CDR3 coding DNA: TGTGCCAGTAGAAATAGCCAGGGGAATAAGCCCCAGCATTTT. This chain joins TRBV19 and TRBJ1-5; the D gene is possibly TRBD1 (6 bases). The CDR3 loop spans 14 amino acids. Trimming took off 6 bases at V and 8 bases at J, with 17 bases between the two ends. Germline CDR1 and CDR2: LNHDA and SQIVND (reference sequence).

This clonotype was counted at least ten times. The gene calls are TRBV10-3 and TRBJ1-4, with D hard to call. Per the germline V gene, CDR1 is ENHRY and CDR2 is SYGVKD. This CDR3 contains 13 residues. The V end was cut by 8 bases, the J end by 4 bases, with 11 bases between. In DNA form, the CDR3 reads TGTGCCATCGGGGATCCCCTTAATGAAAAACTGTTTTTT. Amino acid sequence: CAIGDPLNEKLFF.

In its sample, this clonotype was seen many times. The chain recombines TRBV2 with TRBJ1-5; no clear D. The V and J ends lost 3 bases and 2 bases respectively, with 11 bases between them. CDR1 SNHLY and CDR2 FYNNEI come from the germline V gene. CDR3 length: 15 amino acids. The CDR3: CASSETGLGNQPQHF. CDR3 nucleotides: TGTGCCAGCAGTGAGACGGGCCTGGGCAATCAGCCCCAGCATTTT.

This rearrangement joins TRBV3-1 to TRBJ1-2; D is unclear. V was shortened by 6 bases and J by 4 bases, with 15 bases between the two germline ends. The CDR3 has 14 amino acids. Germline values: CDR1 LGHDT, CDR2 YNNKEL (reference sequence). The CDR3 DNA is TGTGCCAGCAGTCCCTCCGCCGTTTCCTATGGCTACACCTTC. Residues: CASSPSAVSYGYTF.

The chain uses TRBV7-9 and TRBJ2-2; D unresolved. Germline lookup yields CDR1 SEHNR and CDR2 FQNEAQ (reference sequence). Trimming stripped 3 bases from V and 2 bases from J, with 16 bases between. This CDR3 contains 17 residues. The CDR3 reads CASSFLLRVSNTGELFF. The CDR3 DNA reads TGTGCCAGCAGCTTCTTGTTGCGAGTGTCAAACACCGGGGAGCTGTTTTTT.

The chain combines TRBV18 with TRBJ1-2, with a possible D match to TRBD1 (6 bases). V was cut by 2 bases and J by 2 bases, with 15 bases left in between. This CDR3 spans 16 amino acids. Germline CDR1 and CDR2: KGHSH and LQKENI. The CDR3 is CASSPDRFRENYGYTF. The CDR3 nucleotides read TGTGCCAGCTCACCAGACAGGTTTCGGGAAAACTATGGCTACACCTTC.

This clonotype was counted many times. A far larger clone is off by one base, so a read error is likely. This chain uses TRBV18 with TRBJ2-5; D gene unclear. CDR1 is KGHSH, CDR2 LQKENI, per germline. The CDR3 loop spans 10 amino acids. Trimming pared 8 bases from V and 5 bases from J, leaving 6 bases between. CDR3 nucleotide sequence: TGTGCCAGCAGCCACGAGACCCAGTACTTC. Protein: CASSHETQYF.

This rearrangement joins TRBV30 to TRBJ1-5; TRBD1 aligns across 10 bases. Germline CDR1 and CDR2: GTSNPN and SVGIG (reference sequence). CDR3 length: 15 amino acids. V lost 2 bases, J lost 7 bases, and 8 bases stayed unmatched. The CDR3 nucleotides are TGTGCCTGGAGTCCGACAGGGGGCTGGCGGCAGCCCCAGCATTTT. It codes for CAWSPTGGWRQPQHF.

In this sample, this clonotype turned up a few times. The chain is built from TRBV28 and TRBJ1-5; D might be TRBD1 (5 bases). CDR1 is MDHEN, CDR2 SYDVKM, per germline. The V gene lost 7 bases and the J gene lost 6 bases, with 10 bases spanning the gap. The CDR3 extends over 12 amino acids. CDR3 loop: CASTREIQPQHF. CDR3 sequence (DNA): TGTGCCAGCACCAGGGAGATTCAGCCCCAGCATTTT.

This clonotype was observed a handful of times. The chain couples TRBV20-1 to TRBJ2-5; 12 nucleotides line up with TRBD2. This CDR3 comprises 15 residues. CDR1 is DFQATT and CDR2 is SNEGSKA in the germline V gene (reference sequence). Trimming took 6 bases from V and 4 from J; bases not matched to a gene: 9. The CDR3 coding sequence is TGCAGTGCGCCGCTAGCGGGAGGGAAAGGAGAGACCCAGTACTTC. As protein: CSAPLAGGKGETQYF.

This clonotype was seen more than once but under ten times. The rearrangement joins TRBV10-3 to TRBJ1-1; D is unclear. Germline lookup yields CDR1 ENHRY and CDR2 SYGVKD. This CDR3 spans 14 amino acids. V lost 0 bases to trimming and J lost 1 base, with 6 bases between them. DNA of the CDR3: TGTGCCATCAGTGAGTCCGGTTCGAACACTGAAGCTTTCTTT. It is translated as CAISESGSNTEAFF.

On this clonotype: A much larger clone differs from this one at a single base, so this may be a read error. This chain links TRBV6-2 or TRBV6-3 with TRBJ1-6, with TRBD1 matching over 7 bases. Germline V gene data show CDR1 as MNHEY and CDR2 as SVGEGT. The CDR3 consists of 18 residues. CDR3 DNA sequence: TGTGCCAGCAGTGCTGGGGGGACAGAAGACTACTATAATCCACCCCTCCACTTT. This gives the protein CASSAGGTEDYYNPPLHF.

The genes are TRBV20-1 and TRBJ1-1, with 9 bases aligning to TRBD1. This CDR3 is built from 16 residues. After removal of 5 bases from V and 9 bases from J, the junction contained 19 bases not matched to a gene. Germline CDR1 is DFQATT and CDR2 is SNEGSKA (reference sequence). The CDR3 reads CSAGSSPSGTGPQAFF. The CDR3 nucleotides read TGCAGTGCTGGCTCTTCCCCGTCGGGGACAGGGCCACAAGCTTTCTTT.

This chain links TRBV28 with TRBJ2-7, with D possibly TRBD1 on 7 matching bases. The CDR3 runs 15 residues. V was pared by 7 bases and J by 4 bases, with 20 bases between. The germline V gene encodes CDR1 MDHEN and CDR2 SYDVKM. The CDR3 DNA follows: TGTGCCAGCATGGGGCGGGACAGCCTTTTATACGAGCAGTACTTC. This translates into CASMGRDSLLYEQYF.

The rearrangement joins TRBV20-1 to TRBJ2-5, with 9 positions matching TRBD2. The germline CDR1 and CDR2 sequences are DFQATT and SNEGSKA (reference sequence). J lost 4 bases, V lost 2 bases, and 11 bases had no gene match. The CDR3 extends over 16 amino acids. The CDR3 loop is CSARSPGLATAETQYF. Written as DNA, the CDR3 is TGCAGTGCTAGATCCCCGGGACTAGCTACAGCAGAGACCCAGTACTTC.